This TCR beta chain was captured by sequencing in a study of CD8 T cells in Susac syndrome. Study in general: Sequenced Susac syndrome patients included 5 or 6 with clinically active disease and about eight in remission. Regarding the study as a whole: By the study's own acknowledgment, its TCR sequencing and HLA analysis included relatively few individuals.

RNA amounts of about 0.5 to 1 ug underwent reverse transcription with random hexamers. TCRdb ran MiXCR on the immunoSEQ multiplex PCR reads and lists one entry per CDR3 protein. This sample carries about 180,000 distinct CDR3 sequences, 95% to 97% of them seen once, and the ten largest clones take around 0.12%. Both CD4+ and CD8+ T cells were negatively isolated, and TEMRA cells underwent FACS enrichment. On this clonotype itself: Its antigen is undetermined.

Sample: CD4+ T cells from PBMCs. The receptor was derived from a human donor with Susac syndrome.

Written as DNA, the CDR3 is TGTGCCAGCAGCGTAGAGGCCCCGGGACTAGCGGTCCACGAGCAGTACTTC. Amino acid sequence: CASSVEAPGLAVHEQYF. The chain links TRBV9 to TRBJ2-7, with 11 nucleotides matching TRBD2. Trimming at V came to 0 bases and at J to 5 bases, leaving 10 bases not matched to a gene. The CDR3 extends over 17 amino acids. Germline values: CDR1 SGDLS, CDR2 YYNGEE.